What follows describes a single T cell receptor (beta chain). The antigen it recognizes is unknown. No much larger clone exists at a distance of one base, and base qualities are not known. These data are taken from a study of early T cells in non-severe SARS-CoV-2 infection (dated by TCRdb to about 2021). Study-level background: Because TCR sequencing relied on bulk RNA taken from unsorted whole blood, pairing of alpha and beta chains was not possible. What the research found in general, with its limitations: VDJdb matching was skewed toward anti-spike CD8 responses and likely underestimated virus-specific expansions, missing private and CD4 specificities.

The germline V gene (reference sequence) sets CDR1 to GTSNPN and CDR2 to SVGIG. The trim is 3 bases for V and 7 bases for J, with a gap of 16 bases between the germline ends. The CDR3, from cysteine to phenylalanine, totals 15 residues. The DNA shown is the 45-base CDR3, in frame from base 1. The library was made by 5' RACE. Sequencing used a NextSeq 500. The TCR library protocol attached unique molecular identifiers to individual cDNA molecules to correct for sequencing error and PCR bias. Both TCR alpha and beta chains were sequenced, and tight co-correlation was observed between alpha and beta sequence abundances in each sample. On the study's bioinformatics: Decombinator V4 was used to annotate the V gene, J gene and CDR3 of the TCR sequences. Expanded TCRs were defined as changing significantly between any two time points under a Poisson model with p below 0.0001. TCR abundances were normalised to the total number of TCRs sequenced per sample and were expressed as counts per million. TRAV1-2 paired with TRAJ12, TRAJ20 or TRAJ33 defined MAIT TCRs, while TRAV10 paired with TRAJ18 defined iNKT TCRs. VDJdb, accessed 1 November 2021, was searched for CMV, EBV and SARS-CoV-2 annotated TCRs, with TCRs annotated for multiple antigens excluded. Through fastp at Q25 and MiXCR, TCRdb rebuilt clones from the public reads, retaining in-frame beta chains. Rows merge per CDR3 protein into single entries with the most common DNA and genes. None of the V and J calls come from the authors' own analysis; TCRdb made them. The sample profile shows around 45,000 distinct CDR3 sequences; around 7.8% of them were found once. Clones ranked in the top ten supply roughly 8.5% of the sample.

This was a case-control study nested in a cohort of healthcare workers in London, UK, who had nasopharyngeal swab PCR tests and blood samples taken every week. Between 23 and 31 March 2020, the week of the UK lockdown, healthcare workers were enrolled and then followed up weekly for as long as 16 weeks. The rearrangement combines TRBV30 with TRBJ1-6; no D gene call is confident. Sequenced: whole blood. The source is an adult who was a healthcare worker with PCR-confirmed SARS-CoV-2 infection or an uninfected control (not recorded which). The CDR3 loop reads CAWRMGSAGNSPLHF. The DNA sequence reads TGTGCCTGGAGGATGGGCAGCGCGGGGAATTCACCCCTCCACTTT.